This TCR beta chain comes out of a study of monozygotic twins with inflammatory bowel disease. This CDR3 spans 15 amino acids. Germline V lookup: CDR1 SGHNT, CDR2 YYREEE (reference sequence). Generation of cDNA took place in eight separate reactions per sample. From its re-call of the 5' RACE reads, TCRdb lists each CDR3 protein once, without DNA. This table lists over 130,000 distinct CDR3 sequences. V and J are TRBV5-4 and TRBJ2-2; absent DNA, TCRdb's TRBD1 call cannot be checked. The TCR sequence derives from a human donor with ulcerative colitis or Crohn's disease, or a healthy co-twin of an affected twin (not recorded which). Sequences were obtained from blood. This chain's CDR3 is CASSRGLSNTGELFF.